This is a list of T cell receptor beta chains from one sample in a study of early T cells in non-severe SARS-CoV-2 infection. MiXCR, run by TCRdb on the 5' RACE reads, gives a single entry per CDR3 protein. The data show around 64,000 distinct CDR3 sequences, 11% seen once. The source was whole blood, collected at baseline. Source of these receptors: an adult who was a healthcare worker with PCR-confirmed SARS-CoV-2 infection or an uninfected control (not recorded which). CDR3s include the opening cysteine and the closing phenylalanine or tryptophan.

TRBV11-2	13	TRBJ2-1	CASSLAGLNEQFF
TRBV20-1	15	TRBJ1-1	CSARQGFSWNTEAFF
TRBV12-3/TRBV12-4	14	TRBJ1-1	CASTRGPGNTEAFF
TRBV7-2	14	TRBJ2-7	CAIDSASGGYEQYF
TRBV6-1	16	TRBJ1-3	CASSEIGVQGGNTIYF
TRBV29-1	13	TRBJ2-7	CSVRGQGSYEQYF
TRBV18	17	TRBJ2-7	CASSLVSRGGLAYEQYF
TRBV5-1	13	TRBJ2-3	CASSLASIDTQYF
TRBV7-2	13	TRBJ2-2	CASSARLAGELFF
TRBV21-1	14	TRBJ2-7	CASSKVRNSYEQYF